These 26 T cell receptor beta chains came from one sample sequenced in a study of blood T cell repertoires in COVID-19. Sequencing used immunoSEQ multiplex PCR; TCRdb keeps in-frame clones, though not all of them. The sample carries over 250,000 clones, approximately 85% recorded once. The sequenced sample was peripheral blood. These receptors were obtained from a woman aged 65 to 85 with acute or convalescent COVID-19.

CDR3 in DNA: TGTGCCCTACAACAGGGGACAACTAATGAAAAACTGTTTTTT. This translates into CALQQGTTNEKLFF. The genes are TRBV30 and TRBJ1-4, with 7 bases that match TRBD1. The V gene end was trimmed by 8 bases and the J gene end by 0 bases; junction bases not matched to a gene: 6. Germline-derived CDR1 and CDR2 are GTSNPN and SVGIG (reference sequence). This CDR3 spans 14 amino acids.

The chain uses TRBV6-5 and TRBJ1-1; 10 bases line up with TRBD1. The CDR3 is made up of 14 amino acids. Germline CDR1 reads MNHEY; CDR2 reads SVGAGI. The V gene end was trimmed by 6 bases and the J gene end by 3 bases; junction bases not matched to a gene: 4. For the CDR3, the DNA is TGTGCCAGCAGCCGGGGGACAGGGGACACTGAAGCTTTCTTT. Amino acids: CASSRGTGDTEAFF.

To note about this clone: Other nucleotide sequences from this sample produce the same CDR3. The gene calls are TRBV6-5 and TRBJ1-1; possible D gene TRBD1, 5 bases. Germline CDR1 reads MNHEY; CDR2 reads SVGAGI. Trimming shortened V by 6 bases and J by 1 base, and 9 bases separated the two germline ends. The CDR3 extends over 13 amino acids. The CDR3 DNA follows: TGTGCCAGCAGCTCAAGGGGGAACACTGAAGCTTTCTTT. Encoded protein: CASSSRGNTEAFF.

The rearrangement links TRBV7-9 to TRBJ2-5; perhaps TRBD2 as D (6 bases). V gave up 1 base and J gave up 5 bases, with 14 bases separating them. This CDR3 comprises 15 residues. CDR1 SEHNR and CDR2 FQNEAQ come from the germline V gene (reference sequence). Here the CDR3 DNA reads TGTGCCAGCAGCTTAGTGGCGGGGCTGGGGGAGACCCAGTACTTC. Protein sequence: CASSLVAGLGETQYF.

This clone was found once. The chain employs TRBV19 and TRBJ2-7, with 8 bases identical to TRBD1. V gave up 6 bases and J gave up 1 base; unmatched junction bases: 8. Germline lookup yields CDR1 LNHDA and CDR2 SQIVND (reference sequence). CDR3 size: 15 residues. CDR3 in DNA: TGTGCCAGTAGGCCTACAGGGGGACCTTCCTACGAGCAGTACTTC. As protein: CASRPTGGPSYEQYF.

The V and J genes are TRBV10-2 and TRBJ1-2; D perhaps matches TRBD1 (5 bases). Germline V gene lookup returns CDR1 WSHSY and CDR2 SAAADI. The CDR3 runs to 16 residues. Trimming took off 2 bases at V and 0 bases at J, with 13 bases between the two ends. The CDR3 sequence: CASSEAGLTPNYGYTF. Here the CDR3 DNA reads TGCGCCAGCAGTGAGGCGGGACTTACCCCTAACTATGGCTACACCTTC.

This chain uses TRBV11-1 with TRBJ2-1; 11 bases align to TRBD2. Germline CDR1 reads SGHAT; CDR2 reads FQDESV (reference sequence). This CDR3 contains 15 residues. V dropped 2 bases and J dropped 5; count of bases not matched to a gene: 2. DNA of the CDR3: TGTGCCAGCAGCTTACCTAGCGGGGGGAACAATGAGCAGTTCTTC. It translates to CASSLPSGGNNEQFF.

In nucleotides, the CDR3 is TGTGCCAGCAGCCGTAGGGGGGGGCAAGAGACCCAGTACTTC. Its translation is CASSRRGGQETQYF. The chain joins TRBV3-1 (or the pseudogene TRBV3-2) to TRBJ2-5; possibly TRBD2 for D (7 bases). With 4 bases removed from V and 2 bases from J, the gap between germline ends came to 11 bases. Germline V lookup: CDR1 LGHDT, CDR2 YNNKEL (reference sequence). This CDR3 is built from 14 residues.

The table lists this clone with many counts. J is TRBJ2-3 and V is TRBV2; 9 positions agree with TRBD2. The CDR3 runs 16 residues. The ends lost 1 base at V and 1 base at J; junction bases unmatched: 3. Germline CDR1 reads SNHLY; CDR2 reads FYNNEI. The CDR3, as DNA: TGTGCCAGCAGTGAAGTGGTAGCGGGGGGCACAGATACGCAGTATTTT. This gives the protein CASSEVVAGGTDTQYF. Based on the CDR3 plus reference TRBV2 and TRBJ2-3, the full variable domain is EPEVTQTPSHQVTQMGQEVILRCVPISNHLYFYWYRQILGQKVEFLVSFYNNEISEKSEIFDDQFSVERPDGSNFTLKIRSTKLEDSAMYFCASSEVVAGGTDTQYFGPGTRLTVL.

In its sample, this clone was seen a few times. The chain recombines TRBV18 with TRBJ1-1; D call uncertain. V lost 5 bases to trimming and J lost 11 bases, with 15 bases between them. This CDR3 is built from 12 residues. Looked up from germline, CDR1 is KGHSH and CDR2 is LQKENI. CDR3 sequence (DNA): TGTGCCAGCTCAGCGCAGGAAGCGGTTGCTTTCTTT. Translating gives CASSAQEAVAFF. The full variable domain, completed using reference TRBV18 and TRBJ1-1, is NAGVMQNPRHLVRRRGQEARLRCSPMKGHSHVYWYRQLPEEGLKFMVYLQKENIIDESGMPKERFSAEFPKEGPSILRIQQVVRGDSAAYFCASSAQEAVAFFGQGTRLTVV.

This clone appeared a single time. The V call is TRBV7-2, the J call TRBJ2-1, with D tentatively TRBD1 (6 bases). This CDR3 is built from 15 residues. Trimming stripped 5 bases from V and 3 bases from J, with 14 bases between. The V gene's germline CDR1 is SGHTA and CDR2 FQGNSA. This CDR3 is CASSLQGLIYNEQFF. CDR3 bases: TGTGCCAGCAGCCTACAGGGCCTGATCTACAATGAGCAGTTCTTC. Looking up the rest from reference TRBV7-2 and TRBJ2-1 gives the full variable domain: GAGVSQSPSNKVTEKGKDVELRCDPISGHTALYWYRQSLGQGLEFLIYFQGNSAPDKSGLPSDRFSAERTGGSVSTLTIQRTQQEDSAVYLCASSLQGLIYNEQFFGPGTRLTVL.

Points on this clone: At one boundary the junction diverges from the germline segment, which might be a read error. The rearrangement uses TRBV7-9 and TRBJ2-3; 7 nucleotides agree with TRBD1. This CDR3 is 11 amino acids long. Germline V lookup: CDR1 SEHNR, CDR2 FQNEAQ (reference sequence). The CDR3 loop reads CASRERGPLHF. CDR3 coding DNA: TGTGCCAGCCGCGAGAGGGGGCCCCTTCATTTT.

V gene TRBV7-8 combines with J gene TRBJ1-5; D unclear. Trimming took off 5 bases at V and 3 bases at J, with 26 bases between the two ends. The CDR3 runs to 19 residues. CDR1 and CDR2 (germline): SGHVS, FQNEAQ. The CDR3 DNA reads as TGTGCCAGCAGCCAAACCCCCGGTCGGCAGGCAAGTGTCAATCAGCCCCAGCATTTT. Amino acid sequence: CASSQTPGRQASVNQPQHF.

V gene TRBV20-1 combines with J gene TRBJ1-1, with D hard to call. The V gene lost 6 bases and the J gene lost 3 bases, with 5 bases spanning the gap. This CDR3 contains 10 residues. Germline lookup yields CDR1 DFQATT and CDR2 SNEGSKA (reference sequence). The CDR3 DNA reads as TGCAGTGCCGCGGACACTGAAGCTTTCTTT. Protein: CSAADTEAFF.

The chain combines TRBV5-1 with TRBJ1-2, with a weak D call TRBD1 (5 bases). The CDR3 is made up of 14 amino acids. The germline V and J ends were trimmed by 2 bases and 2 bases, with 10 bases remaining between them. CDR1 is SGHRS and CDR2 is YFSETQ in the germline V gene. Here the CDR3 reads CASSLEGLNYGYTF. The DNA of the CDR3 is TGCGCCAGCAGCTTAGAGGGACTGAACTATGGCTACACCTTC. Supplemented by reference TRBV5-1 and TRBJ1-2, the full variable domain reads KAGVTQTPRYLIKTRGQQVTLSCSPISGHRSVSWYQQTPGQGLQFLFEYFSETQRNKGNFPGRFSGRQFSNSRSEMNVSTLELGDSALYLCASSLEGLNYGYTFGSGTRLTVV.

The J gene is TRBJ1-1, the V gene TRBV27, with no clear D. V shed 3 bases and J shed 6 bases, with 11 bases lying between them. Per the germline V gene, CDR1 is MNHEY and CDR2 is SMNVEV (reference sequence). The CDR3 loop spans 13 amino acids. In nucleotides, the CDR3 is TGTGCCAGCAGTTTCGGGGTTCCCGCTGAAGCTTTCTTT. Protein sequence: CASSFGVPAEAFF.

Remarks on this clone: Other DNA sequences from this sample encode an identical CDR3 as well. This rearrangement joins TRBV2 to TRBJ2-7; D not certain. CDR1 SNHLY and CDR2 FYNNEI come from the germline V gene. CDR3 length equals 12 residues. Trimming cost V 6 bases and J 4 bases, with 10 bases left between them. The DNA of the CDR3 is TGTGCCAGCAGCGGGTCCTCTTACGAGCAGTACTTC. Its protein product is CASSGSSYEQYF.

The count of this clone is one. The J gene is TRBJ1-2, the V gene TRBV3-1 (or the pseudogene TRBV3-2), with D uncertain. The germline V gene encodes CDR1 LGHDT and CDR2 YNNKEL (reference sequence). The V gene lost 1 base and the J gene lost 7 bases, with 13 bases spanning the gap. CDR3 length: 14 amino acids. CDR3 residues: CASSQVPGKVGYTF. CDR3 DNA sequence: TGTGCCAGCAGCCAAGTTCCGGGGAAAGTTGGCTACACCTTC.

The chain joins TRBV28 to TRBJ1-2; unclear D gene. This CDR3 comprises 13 residues. V gave up 8 bases and J gave up 4 bases, with 14 bases separating them. Germline V gene sequence: CDR1 MDHEN, CDR2 SYDVKM. This CDR3 is CASRRTDSYGYTF. CDR3 in DNA: TGTGCCAGCCGACGGACGGACTCCTATGGCTACACCTTC.

This chain connects TRBV5-1 to TRBJ1-1; a possible D gene is TRBD1 (6 bases). Germline CDR1 reads SGHRS; CDR2 reads YFSETQ. V lost 0 bases to trimming and J lost 4 bases, with 13 bases between them. The length of the CDR3 is 15 residues. The CDR3 protein is CASSLEWGQGTEAFF. The CDR3 DNA is TGCGCCAGCAGCTTGGAATGGGGGCAGGGCACTGAAGCTTTCTTT.

This chain links TRBV5-4 with TRBJ1-2; 7 bases line up with TRBD1. CDR1 SGHNT and CDR2 YYREEE come from the germline V gene (reference sequence). CDR3 size: 16 residues. The junction had 13 bases not matched to a gene; V was cut back by 2 bases and J by 6 bases. CDR3: CASSFPLGRGQHGYTF. In DNA, the CDR3 is TGTGCCAGCAGCTTCCCCCTAGGTAGGGGGCAGCATGGCTACACCTTC.

The chain combines TRBV10-3 with TRBJ1-3, with D uncertain. The CDR3 is made up of 14 amino acids. V lost 5 bases, J lost 4 bases, and 12 bases lay in between. Germline values: CDR1 ENHRY, CDR2 SYGVKD. The CDR3: CAISYGRGGNTIYF. Written as DNA, the CDR3 is TGTGCCATCAGTTACGGACGCGGGGGAAACACCATATATTTT.

A few counts support this clone. The rearrangement links TRBV3-1 (or the pseudogene TRBV3-2) to TRBJ1-6; D remains unclear. Germline V gives CDR1 LGHDT, CDR2 YNNKEL (reference sequence). The V gene lost 1 base and the J gene lost 7 bases, with 8 bases spanning the gap. This CDR3 is 14 amino acids long. The CDR3 reads CASSQVGRNSPLHF. The CDR3 DNA reads as TGTGCCAGCAGCCAAGTGGGGAGAAATTCACCCCTCCACTTT.

The genes are TRBV7-2 and TRBJ1-5; D gene unclear. The CDR3 spans 13 residues. V was pared by 1 base and J by 9 bases, with 10 bases between. CDR1 and CDR2 from the germline V gene are SGHTA and FQGNSA. DNA of the CDR3: TGTGCCAGCAGCTTAGAGGGAGGTTGGCCCCAGCATTTT. Protein: CASSLEGGWPQHF.

The J gene is TRBJ2-1, the V gene TRBV10-1; 7 bases are shared with TRBD1. Germline CDR1 WNHNN, CDR2 SYGVQD (reference sequence). CDR3 size: 13 residues. The V segment lost 0 bases and the J segment 15 bases; nucleotides outside the gene matches: 8. CDR3 sequence: CASSESIGTAPFF. In DNA form, the CDR3 reads TGCGCCAGCAGTGAGTCGATAGGGACAGCCCCGTTCTTC.

This chain links TRBV7-2 with TRBJ2-5; 9 bases line up with TRBD2. Losses at the gene ends were 1 base for V and 5 bases for J; bases not matched to a gene: 11. CDR3 length: 17 residues. Germline assignment: CDR1 SGHTA and CDR2 FQGNSA. This CDR3 reads CASSLEARRGGSETQYF. DNA of the CDR3: TGTGCCAGCAGCTTAGAAGCTAGGCGGGGGGGTTCGGAGACCCAGTACTTC.